A selection of T cell receptor beta chains follows, all from one sample in a study of cytomegalovirus exposure and HLA in healthy donors. Data came from immunoSEQ multiplex PCR; TCRdb stores just in-frame clones and leaves some out. The record lists 150,000 or so clones, of which the ten most abundant hold under 2.5%. The sequencing input was PBMCs. All receptors come from a woman aged 18-29 years in good health and CMV-seronegative. The CDR3 runs from the conserved cysteine through the conserved F or W. The D gene is left open where the match is weak.

CDR3: CSVGEGNNSPLHF
DNA: TGCAGCGTTGGGGAGGGAAATAATTCACCCCTCCACTTT
J: TRBJ1-6
V: TRBV29-1
D: .

CDR3: CASSISLAGAFNEQFF
DNA: TGCGCCAGCAGCATTTCTCTAGCGGGAGCTTTCAATGAGCAGTTCTTC
J: TRBJ2-1
V: TRBV5-1
D: TRBD2

CDR3: CATKGTGANQPQHF
DNA: TGTGCCACGAAAGGGACAGGAGCGAATCAGCCCCAGCATTTT
J: TRBJ1-5
V: TRBV28
D: TRBD1

CDR3: CASSHRLQYSTDTQYF
DNA: TGTGCCAGCAGCCACAGATTACAGTATAGCACAGATACGCAGTATTTT
J: TRBJ2-3
V: TRBV5-6
D: .

CDR3: CASSLGGANTGELFF
DNA: TGTGCCAGCAGCTTAGGCGGTGCGAACACCGGGGAGCTGTTTTTT
J: TRBJ2-2
V: TRBV7-6
D: .

CDR3: CASSLGGRRDLTF
DNA: TGTGCCAGCAGCTTAGGGGGGCGCAGGGATTTAACTTTC
J: TRBJ2-6
V: TRBV7-8
D: .

CDR3: CASSLTLADNEQFF
DNA: TGCGCCAGCAGCCTCACGCTAGCGGACAATGAGCAGTTCTTC
J: TRBJ2-1
V: TRBV4-1
D: TRBD2

CDR3: CASSSGTGDYGYTF
DNA: TGTGCCAGCTCTTCCGGGACAGGGGATTATGGCTACACCTTC
J: TRBJ1-2
V: TRBV18
D: TRBD1

CDR3: CASSESGYEQYF
DNA: TGCGCCAGCAGCGAGAGCGGGTACGAGCAGTACTTC
J: TRBJ2-7
V: TRBV5-1
D: .

CDR3: CSQLQAYTQYF
DNA: TGCAGCCAGTTACAGGCTTATACGCAGTATTTT
J: TRBJ2-3
V: TRBV29-1
D: .

CDR3: CASSQGDRGEAFF
DNA: TGTGCCAGCAGCCAAGGGGACAGGGGTGAAGCTTTCTTT
J: TRBJ1-1
V: TRBV4-2
D: TRBD1

CDR3: CATVQVASSSTDTQYF
DNA: TGTGCCACCGTCCAGGTGGCTAGCAGTAGCACAGATACGCAGTATTTT
J: TRBJ2-3
V: TRBV19
D: .

CDR3: CASSGSSGSYEQYF
DNA: TGTGCCAGCAGTGGGTCTAGCGGGTCCTACGAGCAGTACTTC
J: TRBJ2-7
V: TRBV6-1
D: TRBD2

CDR3: CASSEVIQPYEQYF
DNA: TGTGCCAGCAGTGAAGTGATACAACCCTACGAGCAGTACTTC
J: TRBJ2-7
V: TRBV6-1
D: .

CDR3: CASSDTFSYEQYF
DNA: TGTGCCAGCAGCGACACTTTCTCCTACGAGCAGTACTTC
J: TRBJ2-7
V: TRBV7-9
D: .

CDR3: CATRSLAGAWANEQFF
DNA: TGTGCCACCAGATCACTAGCGGGAGCATGGGCCAATGAGCAGTTCTTC
J: TRBJ2-1
V: TRBV15
D: TRBD2

CDR3: CASSSSRGPYEQYF
DNA: TGTGCCAGCAGTTCATCCCGAGGTCCCTACGAGCAGTACTTC
J: TRBJ2-7
V: TRBV27
D: .

CDR3: CASSDRGTGQIQPQHF
DNA: TGTGCCAGCAGTGACCGCGGGACGGGGCAAATTCAGCCCCAGCATTTT
J: TRBJ1-5
V: TRBV2
D: .

CDR3: CASSWDRAPTGRTEAFF
DNA: TGTGCCAGTAGTTGGGACAGGGCGCCGACCGGGAGGACTGAAGCTTTCTTT
J: TRBJ1-1
V: TRBV19
D: TRBD1

CDR3: CASSSSRSYNEQFF
DNA: TGCGCCAGCAGTAGCTCCCGCTCCTACAATGAGCAGTTCTTC
J: TRBJ2-1
V: TRBV10-2
D: .

CDR3: CASSSTSGSGPDTQYF
DNA: TGCGCCAGCAGCTCGACTAGCGGGAGTGGTCCAGATACGCAGTATTTT
J: TRBJ2-3
V: TRBV5-1
D: TRBD2

CDR3: CASSLPSVNTQYF
DNA: TGTGCCAGCAGTCTTCCTAGTGTGAATACGCAGTATTTT
J: TRBJ2-3
V: TRBV5-6
D: .

CDR3: CASSPDRHTEAFF
DNA: TGTGCCAGCAGCCCGGACAGGCACACTGAAGCTTTCTTT
J: TRBJ1-1
V: TRBV7-3
D: TRBD1

CDR3: CASSTRDKHSANTGELFF
DNA: TGTGCCAGCAGCACCCGGGACAAACATTCAGCGAACACCGGGGAGCTGTTTTTT
J: TRBJ2-2
V: TRBV7-2
D: .

CDR3: CASSPVVAGGEQYF
DNA: TGTGCCAGCAGTCCGGTAGTAGCGGGAGGTGAGCAGTACTTC
J: TRBJ2-7
V: TRBV5-4
D: TRBD2

CDR3: CASSFGGMGDNEQFF
DNA: TGTGCCAGCAGCTTCGGCGGGATGGGGGACAATGAGCAGTTCTTC
J: TRBJ2-1
V: TRBV7-3
D: .

CDR3: CASRTGGAETQYF
DNA: TGTGCCAGCAGGACAGGGGGCGCCGAGACCCAGTACTTC
J: TRBJ2-5
V: TRBV28
D: TRBD1

CDR3: CSVEQGWDYGYTF
DNA: TGCAGCGTTGAACAGGGTTGGGACTATGGCTACACCTTC
J: TRBJ1-2
V: TRBV29-1
D: .

CDR3: CASSSFGKREVSNEQFF
DNA: TGCGCCAGCAGCTCCTTTGGTAAGCGGGAGGTCAGCAATGAGCAGTTCTTC
J: TRBJ2-1
V: TRBV5-1
D: TRBD2

CDR3: CASRLGGLETEAFF
DNA: TGTGCCAGCAGATTAGGGGGTCTGGAGACTGAAGCTTTCTTT
J: TRBJ1-1
V: TRBV2
D: .

CDR3: CASSQDHLVSGNTIYF
DNA: TGCGCCAGCAGCCAAGATCATTTAGTCTCTGGAAACACCATATATTTT
J: TRBJ1-3
V: TRBV4-1
D: .

CDR3: CASSIRTGFRQPQHF
DNA: TGTGCCAGTAGTATAAGGACAGGGTTTAGACAGCCCCAGCATTTT
J: TRBJ1-5
V: TRBV19
D: TRBD1

CDR3: CASSVAGTQETQYF
DNA: TGTGCCAGCAGCGTAGCGGGAACCCAAGAGACCCAGTACTTC
J: TRBJ2-5
V: TRBV9
D: .

CDR3: CASSYSFGDSYEQYF
DNA: TGTGCCAGCAGTTACTCGTTCGGAGACTCCTACGAGCAGTACTTC
J: TRBJ2-7
V: TRBV6-5
D: .

CDR3: CSVYLATETYEQYF
DNA: TGCAGCGTGTATCTAGCGACCGAAACCTACGAGCAGTACTTC
J: TRBJ2-7
V: TRBV29-1
D: .

CDR3: CASSLGLADIQYF
DNA: TGTGCCAGCAGCTTAGGGTTAGCTGACATTCAGTACTTC
J: TRBJ2-4
V: TRBV11-2
D: .

CDR3: CASSSGQVLYEQYF
DNA: TGTGCCAGCAGTTCGGGACAGGTACTATACGAGCAGTACTTC
J: TRBJ2-7
V: TRBV28
D: TRBD1

CDR3: CASRLAGVSYNEQFF
DNA: TGTGCCAGTAGGCTAGCGGGGGTCTCCTACAATGAGCAGTTCTTC
J: TRBJ2-1
V: TRBV19
D: TRBD2

CDR3: CASTDRVQSGANVLTF
DNA: TGTGCCAGTACCGACAGGGTCCAATCTGGGGCCAACGTCCTGACTTTC
J: TRBJ2-6
V: TRBV28
D: TRBD1

CDR3: CASSETGRTGELFF
DNA: TGTGCCAGCAGTGAAACAGGGCGAACCGGGGAGCTGTTTTTT
J: TRBJ2-2
V: TRBV2
D: .